The present entry profiles one T cell receptor beta chain with its context. No antigen is known for it. The data were taken from a study of cytomegalovirus exposure and HLA in healthy donors. Study conclusions and caveats: Of the V segments, some could not be distinguished, including TRBV6-2 and TRBV6-3, and were excluded. Later analysis associated a missense DCLRE1C variant with TCR beta V- and J-gene trimming. HLA restriction was apparent for most CMV-associated TCR beta chains in a later analysis.

The CDR3 totals 12 residues. Germline trimming cut 6 bases from V and 4 bases from J; bases unmatched to any gene: 1. Germline V CDR1 and CDR2: SNHLY, FYNNEI. The PCR contained 60 Vbeta and 13 Jbeta primers. The repertoire was sequenced with immunoSEQ multiplex PCR; TCRdb's copy has only in-frame clones and lacks some. The repertoire holds roughly 100,000 clones, with approximately 79% as singletons. V is TRBV2 and J is TRBJ2-5, with 8 bases aligning to TRBD1. The receptor comes from a man between 60 and 70 years old in good health and CMV-seronegative. Sequencing was performed on PBMCs. The CDR3 here is CASSDRGETQYF. In nucleotides, the CDR3 is TGTGCCAGCAGCGACAGGGGAGAGACCCAGTACTTC.